These 28 T cell receptor beta chains came from one sample sequenced in a study of PD-L1 blockade in urothelial cancer. The assay was immunoSEQ multiplex PCR, and TCRdb's table has in-frame clones only and misses some. Of some 60,000 clones in the sample, approximately 86% were seen once. Sequencing used PBMCs, obtained around atezolizumab (anti-PD-L1) treatment. The source is a man between 50 and 59 years old with urothelial cancer.

The rearrangement joins TRBV5-4 to TRBJ2-1; 9 nucleotides align to TRBD1. V gave up 3 bases and J gave up 4 bases; unmatched junction bases: 5. Germline values: CDR1 SGHNT, CDR2 YYREEE (reference sequence). CDR3 length equals 15 residues. CDR3 sequence (DNA): TGTGCCAGCAGCTCAGGACAGGGGACGTACAATGAGCAGTTCTTC. It specifies CASSSGQGTYNEQFF.

The chain recombines TRBV7-9 with TRBJ2-5; D remains unclear. V was cut by 3 bases and J by 14 bases, with 19 bases left in between. The CDR3 spans 13 residues. Germline values: CDR1 SEHNR, CDR2 FQNEAQ (reference sequence). The CDR3 here is CASSFVPNHRAYF. The CDR3 DNA reads as TGTGCCAGCAGCTTTGTGCCTAATCACCGAGCATACTTC. Full variable domain (missing parts from reference TRBV7-9 and TRBJ2-5): DTGVSQNPRHKITKRGQNVTFRCDPISEHNRLYWYRQTLGQGPEFLTYFQNEAQLEKSRLLSDRFSAERPKGSFSTLEIQRTEQGDSAMYLCASSFVPNHRAYFGPGTRLLVL.

This chain joins TRBV6-4 and TRBJ1-5; TRBD1 matches 11 bases. The ends lost 2 bases at V and 3 bases at J; junction bases unmatched: 12. The CDR3 extends over 19 amino acids. The germline gives CDR1 MRHNA, CDR2 SNTAGT. CDR3 protein: CASSDGDRGSDWTNQPQHF. CDR3 sequence (DNA): TGTGCCAGCAGTGACGGGGACAGGGGGTCCGACTGGACCAATCAGCCCCAGCATTTT.

The chain joins TRBV10-1 to TRBJ2-1; TRBD2 is a possible D gene (6 bases). Germline CDR1 WNHNN, CDR2 SYGVQD (reference sequence). V was pared by 4 bases and J by 2 bases, with 9 bases between. The CDR3 is 14 residues long. The CDR3 reads CASSGGDPYNEQFF. CDR3 bases: TGCGCCAGCAGTGGGGGGGACCCCTACAATGAGCAGTTCTTC.

The rearrangement joins TRBV10-2 to TRBJ1-2; TRBD1 is a possible D gene (6 bases). The CDR3 contains 15 residues. In germline, CDR1 is WSHSY, CDR2 SAAADI. The V gene lost 3 bases and the J gene lost 3 bases, with 14 bases spanning the gap. Here the CDR3 reads CASSDPRGLDYGYTF. In DNA form, the CDR3 reads TGCGCCAGCAGTGACCCGAGGGGGTTGGACTATGGCTACACCTTC.

This clone has more than one count but fewer than ten. The gene calls are TRBV5-1 and TRBJ1-1, with 7 bases lining up with TRBD1. Germline CDR1 and CDR2: SGHRS and YFSETQ. The CDR3 totals 15 residues. With V trimmed by 0 bases and J by 4 bases, 6 bases remained unmatched. The CDR3 spells CASSLASRGATEAFF. In DNA form, the CDR3 reads TGCGCCAGCAGCTTGGCCTCCAGGGGGGCCACTGAAGCTTTCTTT.

This rearrangement joins TRBV30 to TRBJ2-1; 12 bases are a match to TRBD2. Germline V gene sequence: CDR1 GTSNPN, CDR2 SVGIG (reference sequence). The CDR3 has 14 residues. V dropped 3 bases and J dropped 13; count of bases not matched to a gene: 10. CDR3 coding DNA: TGTGCCTGGAGGACTAGCGGGAGTGGGCTGGGTCAGTTCTTC. The encoded protein is CAWRTSGSGLGQFF.

The V call is TRBV5-1, the J call TRBJ2-7; 8 positions match TRBD2. The CDR3 consists of 16 residues. CDR1 is SGHRS, CDR2 YFSETQ, per germline. Germline trimming cut 4 bases from V and 5 bases from J; bases unmatched to any gene: 14. The CDR3 DNA is TGCGCCAGCAGCGCAAGTTCTATCGGGAGGGCCCACGAGCAGTACTTC. Protein sequence: CASSASSIGRAHEQYF.

The chain couples TRBV19 to TRBJ2-3, with 8 bases fitting TRBD1. Per germline, CDR1 LNHDA and CDR2 SQIVND (reference sequence). The CDR3 is made up of 12 amino acids. Germline trimming cut 6 bases from V and 4 bases from J; bases unmatched to any gene: 0. The chain's CDR3 is CASSRGPDTQYF. CDR3 nucleotide sequence: TGTGCCAGTAGCAGGGGGCCAGATACGCAGTATTTT.

This chain uses TRBV28 with TRBJ2-5; 8 bases agree with TRBD1. The trim removed 6 bases at V and 1 base at J, leaving 4 bases unmatched. Per germline, CDR1 MDHEN and CDR2 SYDVKM. CDR3 length: 14 amino acids. The CDR3 nucleotides read TGTGCCAGCAGCCAGACAGGGGCCCAAGAGACCCAGTACTTC. Protein sequence: CASSQTGAQETQYF.

This clone was counted between two and nine times. The chain recombines TRBV29-1 with TRBJ1-4, with D hard to call. V lost 6 bases and J 10 bases, leaving 15 bases between the germline ends. From germline, CDR1 is SQVTM and CDR2 ANQGSEA. This CDR3 has 12 residues. Here the CDR3 reads CSVGEGGGKLFF. The CDR3 bases are TGCAGCGTCGGGGAGGGTGGTGGAAAACTGTTTTTT.

The V call is TRBV5-1, the J call TRBJ2-1; 12 bases agree with TRBD2. The CDR3 covers 15 residues. V lost 7 bases, J lost 4 bases, and 6 bases stayed unmatched. Germline V gives CDR1 SGHRS, CDR2 YFSETQ. The CDR3 sequence is CASGWTSGTYNEQFF. CDR3 coding DNA: TGCGCCAGCGGATGGACTAGCGGGACTTACAATGAGCAGTTCTTC.

This chain uses TRBV7-2 with TRBJ2-7; the D gene is possibly TRBD2 (6 bases). Trimming removed 1 base at V and 1 base at J, with 14 bases between. Germline lookup yields CDR1 SGHTA and CDR2 FQGNSA. This CDR3 has 16 amino acids. The CDR3 loop is CASSLVAGRFSYEQYF. The CDR3 coding sequence is TGTGCCAGCAGCTTAGTCGCGGGACGCTTTTCCTACGAGCAGTACTTC.

This clone showed up just a few times. V is TRBV27 and J is TRBJ2-1, with TRBD2 matching 11 bases. The germline V gene has CDR1 MNHEY and CDR2 SMNVEV (reference sequence). The V and J ends lost 5 bases and 8 bases, in that order; junction bases with no gene match: 11. This CDR3 has 16 amino acids. The CDR3 DNA follows: TGTGCCAGCAGTAGACTGACTAGCGGGGCGAGAGATGAGCAGTTCTTC. Translated: CASSRLTSGARDEQFF.

Comments on this clone: In the same sample, other DNA sequences code for this CDR3. The chain couples TRBV11-2 to TRBJ2-3; D remains unclear. The V gene's germline CDR1 is SGHAT and CDR2 FQNNGV. V lost 5 bases to trimming and J lost 0 bases, with 3 bases between them. This CDR3 has 12 amino acids. CDR3 sequence (DNA): TGTGCCAGCAGCCCGAGCACAGATACGCAGTATTTT. This encodes CASSPSTDTQYF.

V gene TRBV5-1 combines with J gene TRBJ1-1; unclear D gene. Trimming removed 2 bases from V and 1 base from J, with 6 bases in between. The germline CDR1 and CDR2 sequences are SGHRS and YFSETQ. This CDR3 is 13 amino acids long. CDR3: CASSFGRNTEAFF. CDR3 in DNA: TGCGCCAGCAGCTTTGGTAGGAACACTGAAGCTTTCTTT.

The chain is built from TRBV14 and TRBJ1-5; D might be TRBD1 (6 bases). The CDR3 is 12 residues long. The germline V and J ends were trimmed by 4 bases and 7 bases, with 8 bases remaining between them. Germline CDR1 is SGHDN and CDR2 is FVKESK. CDR3 sequence: CASSLGQQPQHF. For the CDR3, the DNA is TGTGCCAGCAGCCTCGGACAGCAGCCCCAGCATTTT.

This chain joins TRBV18 and TRBJ1-3; 7 nucleotides match TRBD1. With 0 bases clipped from V and 0 bases from J, the junction kept 8 bases outside the gene matches. Per the germline V gene, CDR1 is KGHSH and CDR2 is LQKENI. CDR3 size: 18 residues. CDR3 sequence reads: CASSPPGQSIRSGNTIYF. CDR3 bases: TGTGCCAGCTCACCACCGGGACAGTCAATCCGCTCTGGAAACACCATATATTTT.

J is TRBJ2-2 and V is TRBV5-1, with unresolved D. Between the trimmed V and J ends, which lost 4 bases and 5 bases, there was a span of 12 bases. The CDR3 runs to 14 residues. Per germline, CDR1 SGHRS and CDR2 YFSETQ. The CDR3 DNA reads TGCGCCAGCAGCCGTACTCCACCGACCGGGGAGCTGTTTTTT. Translation gives CASSRTPPTGELFF. The full variable domain, its missing parts supplied by reference TRBV5-1 and TRBJ2-2, is KAGVTQTPRYLIKTRGQQVTLSCSPISGHRSVSWYQQTPGQGLQFLFEYFSETQRNKGNFPGRFSGRQFSNSRSEMNVSTLELGDSALYLCASSRTPPTGELFFGEGSRLTVL.

The V gene is TRBV28, the J gene TRBJ1-6; D uncertain. V was clipped by 6 bases and J by 5 bases, with 14 bases between them. Germline CDR1 reads MDHEN; CDR2 reads SYDVKM. CDR3 length: 15 residues. CDR3 bases: TGTGCCAGCAGCCGGTGGGCCCGAAATAATTCACCCCTCCACTTT. It encodes CASSRWARNNSPLHF.

The sample holds a few counts of this clone. J is TRBJ2-2 and V is TRBV7-3, with no clear D. Trimming shortened V by 5 bases and J by 3 bases, and 4 bases separated the two germline ends. The germline CDR1 and CDR2 sequences are SGHTA and FQGTGA. The CDR3 contains 12 residues. CDR3 nucleotides: TGTGCCAGCAGCCCCGACACCGGGGAGCTGTTTTTT. It specifies CASSPDTGELFF.

V is TRBV5-1 and J is TRBJ2-2, with 11 bases identical to TRBD2. The CDR3 spans 19 residues. Germline CDR1 and CDR2: SGHRS and YFSETQ. With 4 bases clipped from V and 4 bases from J, the junction kept 15 bases outside the gene matches. Here the CDR3 reads CASSHRAILAGGSTGELFF. CDR3 bases: TGCGCCAGCAGCCACCGGGCTATCCTAGCGGGAGGAAGCACCGGGGAGCTGTTTTTT.

The chain employs TRBV5-6 and TRBJ2-7; D ambiguous. Germline V lookup: CDR1 SGHDT, CDR2 YYEEEE. The CDR3 totals 13 residues. The germline V and J ends were trimmed by 0 bases and 1 base, with 5 bases remaining between them. CDR3 DNA: TGTGCCAGCAGCTTGGTCGGGTCCTACGAGCAGTACTTC. Translating it yields CASSLVGSYEQYF.

The rearrangement joins TRBV28 to TRBJ2-3; a possible D gene is TRBD2 (5 bases). In germline, CDR1 is MDHEN, CDR2 SYDVKM. Trimming left V 6 bases short and J 4 bases short, with 14 bases between. The CDR3 has 14 amino acids. The CDR3 sequence: CASSHSRAPDTQYF. The CDR3 DNA follows: TGTGCCAGCAGCCACTCGCGGGCCCCAGATACGCAGTATTTT.

This chain uses TRBV6-5 with TRBJ2-5; a weak D match, TRBD2 (5 bases). V was clipped by 1 base and J by 3 bases, with 12 bases between them. Germline V gene data show CDR1 as MNHEY and CDR2 as SVGAGI. This CDR3 region has 15 residues. Here the CDR3 DNA reads TGTGCCAGCAGTTACTTCCAGCGGAGAGAAGAGACCCAGTACTTC. This encodes CASSYFQRREETQYF.

This clone was detected a few times. This chain joins TRBV7-9 and TRBJ2-1; D remains ambiguous. V dropped 0 bases and J dropped 5 bases, with 5 bases sitting between them. CDR1 and CDR2 from the germline V gene are SEHNR and FQNEAQ (reference sequence). This CDR3 is built from 13 residues. The CDR3, as DNA: TGTGCCAGCAGCTTAGCACTAAACAATGAGCAGTTCTTC. It encodes CASSLALNNEQFF.

The J gene is TRBJ1-4, the V gene TRBV25-1, with 7 nucleotides matching TRBD1. CDR1 is MGHDK and CDR2 is SYGVNS in the germline V gene. J was trimmed by 8 bases and V by 2 bases; bases with no gene match: 14. The CDR3 consists of 17 residues. The DNA of the CDR3 is TGTGCCAGCAGTGAACGTAAAGACAGGGCCAAGGGGGAAAAACTGTTTTTT. It specifies CASSERKDRAKGEKLFF.

The chain carries TRBV7-9 and TRBJ2-3, with TRBD2 matching 10 bases. The V gene's germline CDR1 is SEHNR and CDR2 FQNEAQ (reference sequence). The junction had 11 bases not matched to a gene; V was cut back by 5 bases and J by 0 bases. This CDR3 is 18 amino acids long. The CDR3 DNA reads TGTGCCAGCAGCCCTCAGCGGCTAGCGGGGGCTAGCACAGATACGCAGTATTTT. This translates into CASSPQRLAGASTDTQYF.